This record looks at one T cell receptor beta chain sequence and its context. The data derive from a study of blood T cell repertoires in COVID-19. Study background: Both acute and convalescent COVID-19 samples were obtained from the United States, Italy and Spain.

Profiled with immunoSEQ multiplex PCR; TCRdb holds only in-frame clones, not every one. The sample includes about 200,000 clones, 82% of them seen just once. This study enrolled people aged 18 to 89 from about 24 US geographic areas. Sequencing used PBMCs or T cells enriched from blood (not recorded which). This receptor was identified in a man aged 40-49 years who had recovered from COVID-19.

The CDR3 spells CASSHRGGGNTIYF. As DNA, the CDR3 is TGTGCCAGCAGCCACAGGGGTGGTGGAAACACCATATATTTT. The V and J genes are TRBV6-5 and TRBJ1-3, with 7 bases that match TRBD1. This CDR3 is 14 amino acids long. The germline gives CDR1 MNHEY, CDR2 SVGAGI. Trimming removed 6 bases from V and 3 bases from J; junction bases left unmatched: 5.